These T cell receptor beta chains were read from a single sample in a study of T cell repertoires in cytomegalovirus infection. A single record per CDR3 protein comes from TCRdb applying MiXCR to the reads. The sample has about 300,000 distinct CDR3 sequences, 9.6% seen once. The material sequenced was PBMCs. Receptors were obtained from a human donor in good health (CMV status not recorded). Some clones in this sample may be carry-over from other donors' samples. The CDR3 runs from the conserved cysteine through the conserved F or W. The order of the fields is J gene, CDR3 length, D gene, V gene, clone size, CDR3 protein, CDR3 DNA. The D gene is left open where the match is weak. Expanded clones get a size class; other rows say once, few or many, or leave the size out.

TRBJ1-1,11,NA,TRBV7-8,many,CASSLGGKAFF,TGTGCCAGCAGCTTAGGGGGTAAAGCTTTCTTT
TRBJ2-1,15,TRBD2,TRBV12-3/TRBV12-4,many,CASSPRAGAINEQFF,TGTGCCAGCAGCCCACGAGCGGGGGCAATCAATGAGCAGTTCTTC
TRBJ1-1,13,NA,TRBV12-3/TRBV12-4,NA,CASSPGGLSEAFF,TGTGCCAGCAGTCCAGGAGGGCTGTCTGAAGCTTTCTTT
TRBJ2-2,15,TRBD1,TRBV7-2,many,CASSLQGARTGELFF,TGTGCCAGCAGCCTACAGGGGGCGCGCACCGGGGAGCTGTTTTTT
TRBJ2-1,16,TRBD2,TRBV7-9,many,CASSSSGTNNYNEQFF,TGTGCCAGCAGCTCCTCGGGGACTAATAATTACAATGAGCAGTTCTTC
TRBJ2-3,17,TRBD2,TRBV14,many,CASSPTRLADYTDTQYF,TGTGCCAGCAGCCCCACGCGACTAGCGGATTATACAGATACGCAGTATTTT
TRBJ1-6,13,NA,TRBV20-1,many,CSARGAYNSPLHF,TGCAGTGCTAGAGGGGCTTATAATTCACCCCTCCACTTT
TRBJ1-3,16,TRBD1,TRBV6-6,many,CASSIRTGASGNTIYF,TGTGCCAGCAGTATAAGGACAGGGGCCTCTGGAAACACCATATATTTT
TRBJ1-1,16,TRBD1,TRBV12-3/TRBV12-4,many,CASRTRDREKDTEAFF,TGTGCCAGCAGGACCCGGGACAGGGAAAAGGACACTGAAGCTTTCTTT
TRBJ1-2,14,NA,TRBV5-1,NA,CASSSSDGNYGYTF,TGCGCCAGCAGCTCTTCAGACGGGAACTATGGCTACACCTTC